This T cell receptor (beta chain) was retrieved from a study of cytomegalovirus exposure and HLA in healthy donors (dated by TCRdb to 2016 to 2017). Notes on the research overall: A later analysis indicated that the 90 to 150 validation repertoires were generated on the platform also employed for the approximately 700 repertoires of the first cohort. Along with the approximately 670-subject first cohort, a separate validation cohort of around 120 different subjects was used. The study aimed to test whether cataloging public T cell receptors could reveal signatures of past pathogen exposure. To predict cytomegalovirus infection status, the study combined high-throughput TCR immunosequencing, statistical association of individual TCRs with disease status, and machine learning. Summary of the overall study and its limitations: Most TCR sequences were observed very rarely across donors, whereas some public TCRs were present in many individuals. A later analysis lacked HLA typing for the validation cohort, so it scored co-occurrence in that cohort across all 110 or so repertoires. A few of the identified cytomegalovirus-associated TCR beta chains were confirmed in vitro to be specific for cytomegalovirus antigens. In the study, 150 to 200 TCR beta chains were listed as associated with cytomegalovirus. Cytomegalovirus status was reported to be diagnosed by the classifier with high specificity and sensitivity in both the original and validation cohorts. The authors suggested that the approach could potentially be generalized to other disease states and immunological phenotypes. A later analysis found that TCRs clustered in the first cohort also tended to co-occur in the roughly 110 validation repertoires, with 94% of cluster scores above 0.

The library relied on the immunoSEQ multiplex PCR assay. Per the original workflow: A statistical classification framework was developed to diagnose cytomegalovirus status using the catalog of TCR beta chain sequences. Held by TCRdb, this immuneACCESS table contains in-frame sequences only and omits some clones. Under half of the omission traces to an unresolved V gene where checked; the cause of the rest is unknown. V, J and clone size are taken as reported in that table, and D and trimming were inferred from the DNA itself. The table for this sample lists a few hundred thousand clones; 65% to 90% of them were counted only once. The ten biggest clones cover approximately 1% of the sample. Donors formed part of the validation cohort, which comprised 120 subjects and was distinct from the first cohort of 666 subjects. From cysteine to phenylalanine, the CDR3 is 15 amino acids long. The CDR3 DNA has 45 bases and is translated from base 1. The germline V gene encodes CDR1 MDHEN and CDR2 SYDVKM. V gives up 0 bases and J gives up 9 bases, and the segment between their germline ends measures 12 bases.

Comment on this clone: The antigen it recognizes is unknown. No base quality values were provided; no much bigger clone lies one nucleotide off.

The receptor chain draws on TRBV28 and TRBJ1-6; TRBD1 is a possible D gene, resting on 6 matching bases. The clonotype comes from a woman under 30 in good health and CMV-seronegative. Sequenced input: PBMCs. The sequenced DNA: TGTGCCAGCAGTTTATGGGCGGGGGGCATTTCACCCCTCCACTTT. The translation is CASSLWAGGISPLHF.